This entry concerns a single TCR beta chain. The PCR contained 60 Vbeta and 13 Jbeta primers. As handled by the study authors: About 9.9 million shared chains were among around 80 million unique TCR beta chains counted in a later analysis. Data came from immunoSEQ multiplex PCR; TCRdb stores just in-frame clones and leaves some out. V and J calls and clone size are given by that table; D and trimming were obtained from the DNA. The table lists about 180,000 clones, 84% of them singletons. The data are from a study of cytomegalovirus exposure and HLA in healthy donors. The germline V gene has CDR1 SGHAT and CDR2 FQNNGV. The ends were cut back, 5 bases at V and 9 bases at J, with 8 bases in the middle. There are 11 residues in the CDR3.

Material for sequencing was PBMCs. The chain carries TRBV11-2 and TRBJ2-1; unclear D gene. The sequence was obtained from a girl aged 2-9 years in good health and CMV-seropositive. Written as DNA, the CDR3 is TGTGCCAGCAGCCCCTCCTTTGAGCAGTTCTTC. Encoded protein: CASSPSFEQFF.